Each of the 17 T cell receptor beta chains below was sequenced from the same sample in a study of cytomegalovirus exposure and HLA in healthy donors. It was with 60 Vbeta and 13 Jbeta primers that the PCR ran. Assay: immunoSEQ multiplex PCR; the TCRdb copy retains only in-frame clones and omits some. The sample includes about 160,000 clones, around four fifths of them seen just once. The sample consisted of PBMCs. The receptors come from a young man in good health and CMV-seronegative.

The chain combines TRBV18 with TRBJ1-6, with D possibly TRBD1 on 5 matching bases. Trimming removed 8 bases at V and 6 bases at J, with 17 bases between. CDR1 and CDR2 (germline): KGHSH, LQKENI. This CDR3 is 15 amino acids long. For the CDR3, the DNA is TGTGCCAGCCACAATATCGGGGGAAGTAATTCACCCCTCCACTTT. It specifies CASHNIGGSNSPLHF.

This chain links TRBV11-2 with TRBJ2-3; no firm D call. V lost 5 bases and J 2 bases, leaving 5 bases between the germline ends. The CDR3 runs to 12 residues. CDR1 is SGHAT and CDR2 is FQNNGV in the germline V gene. The CDR3 DNA reads as TGTGCCAGCAGCCCGTACACAGATACGCAGTATTTT. Its protein product is CASSPYTDTQYF.

This clone was seen only a few times. This sequence joins TRBV4-1 and TRBJ2-2, with 13 bases aligning to TRBD2. Germline V CDR1 and CDR2: MGHRA, YSYEKL. The V gene end was trimmed by 2 bases and the J gene end by 5 bases; junction bases not matched to a gene: 11. This CDR3 has 19 residues. CDR3 nucleotide sequence: TGCGCCAGCAGCCAACCGGGACTAGCGGGAAGCTCGAGGACCGGGGAGCTGTTTTTT. Translating gives CASSQPGLAGSSRTGELFF.

Here the CDR3 reads CASSIAPGQGFEKLFF. The DNA for the CDR3 is TGTGCCAGTAGTATAGCCCCGGGACAGGGCTTTGAAAAACTGTTTTTT. The V call is TRBV19, the J call TRBJ1-4; 9 nucleotides match TRBD1. There are 16 residues in the CDR3. The V gene's germline CDR1 is LNHDA and CDR2 SQIVND (reference sequence). V dropped 1 base and J dropped 7; count of bases not matched to a gene: 7.

V and J are TRBV6-1 and TRBJ1-5, with 7 bases matching TRBD1. The CDR3 has 15 residues. Losses at the gene ends were 6 bases for V and 6 bases for J; bases not matched to a gene: 11. Germline V CDR1 and CDR2: MNHNS, SASEGT. CDR3 in amino acids: CASRLTGDWGQPQHF. The CDR3 DNA follows: TGTGCCAGCAGACTTACAGGGGATTGGGGTCAGCCCCAGCATTTT.

The chain employs TRBV10-1 and TRBJ2-3; D possibly corresponds to TRBD2 (5 bases). CDR3 size: 14 residues. From germline, CDR1 is WNHNN and CDR2 SYGVQD (reference sequence). Between the trimmed V and J ends, which lost 6 bases and 4 bases, there was a span of 14 bases. Here the CDR3 reads CASSDPEVPDTQYF. CDR3 coding DNA: TGCGCCAGCAGCGACCCGGAGGTCCCAGATACGCAGTATTTT.

The chain joins TRBV10-3 to TRBJ2-3; 8 bases are shared with TRBD2. The ends lost 6 bases at V and 6 bases at J; junction bases unmatched: 8. Per germline, CDR1 ENHRY and CDR2 SYGVKD. This CDR3 is built from 14 residues. The CDR3 sequence: CAISSGTSGDTQYF. CDR3 bases: TGTGCCATCAGCTCCGGGACTAGTGGTGATACGCAGTATTTT.

This clone was seen a few times. The chain employs TRBV11-2 and TRBJ1-5; D not resolved. Trimming pared 0 bases from V and 9 bases from J, leaving 9 bases between. This CDR3 is 13 amino acids long. Germline CDR1 SGHAT, CDR2 FQNNGV. The CDR3 DNA follows: TGTGCCAGCAGCTTAGATAGAGGGTGGCCCCAGCATTTT. Its protein is CASSLDRGWPQHF. The full variable domain, its missing parts supplied by reference TRBV11-2 and TRBJ1-5, is EAGVAQSPRYKIIEKRQSVAFWCNPISGHATLYWYQQILGQGPKLLIQFQNNGVVDDSQLPKDRFSAERLKGVDSTLKIQPAKLEDSAVYLCASSLDRGWPQHFGDGTRLSIL.

V is TRBV28 and J is TRBJ1-5; TRBD1 matches at 9 bases. The V gene end was trimmed by 8 bases and the J gene end by 0 bases; junction bases not matched to a gene: 5. Germline V gene sequence: CDR1 MDHEN, CDR2 SYDVKM. The CDR3 sequence is 15 residues long. DNA of the CDR3: TGTGCCAGCCGGGACAGGGCGTATAGCAATCAGCCCCAGCATTTT. Its protein is CASRDRAYSNQPQHF.

The V call is TRBV6-1, the J call TRBJ1-4; D gene unclear. Looked up from germline, CDR1 is MNHNS and CDR2 is SASEGT. The length of the CDR3 is 14 residues. V was cut by 8 bases and J by 7 bases, with 17 bases left in between. CDR3 nucleotides: TGTGCCAGCGCCCGGGAATTGGCTTTTGAAAAACTGTTTTTT. This codes for CASARELAFEKLFF.

The J gene is TRBJ1-5, the V gene TRBV19; D not certain. This CDR3 region has 13 residues. With 4 bases removed from V and 7 bases from J, the gap between germline ends came to 11 bases. In germline, CDR1 is LNHDA, CDR2 SQIVND (reference sequence). CDR3 amino acids: CASSNSGGQPQHF. The CDR3 DNA is TGTGCCAGTAGTAATTCGGGTGGACAGCCCCAGCATTTT.

DNA of the CDR3: TGTGCCAGCAGTGAAAGGGGGACAGACACTGAAGCTTTCTTT. Protein sequence: CASSERGTDTEAFF. The chain uses TRBV2 and TRBJ1-1; TRBD1 matches at 7 bases. Germline lookup yields CDR1 SNHLY and CDR2 FYNNEI. This CDR3 contains 14 residues. V shed 2 bases, J shed 3 bases, and the junction held 3 bases outside the gene matches.

V and J are TRBV25-1 and TRBJ2-2, with TRBD1 identical over 8 bases. Germline trimming cut 2 bases from V and 3 bases from J; bases unmatched to any gene: 11. The germline CDR1 and CDR2 sequences are MGHDK and SYGVNS. CDR3 length: 18 amino acids. CDR3 sequence reads: CASSEKGVSDRDTGELFF. The CDR3 DNA sequence: TGTGCCAGCAGTGAAAAGGGGGTCTCGGACAGGGACACCGGGGAGCTGTTTTTT.

As to this clone: In the same sample, other DNA sequences code for this CDR3. The CDR3, as DNA: TGTGCCAGCAGCTTGGGCGGGGAAGGTTCACCCCTCCACTTT. Amino acids: CASSLGGEGSPLHF. This chain connects TRBV7-8 to TRBJ1-6; D ambiguous. Per germline, CDR1 SGHVS and CDR2 FQNEAQ. The CDR3 is 14 residues long. V lost 3 bases and J lost 9, with 12 bases in between.

This chain connects TRBV28 to TRBJ1-5, with 8 bases that match TRBD1. V lost 8 bases and J lost 4; bases outside the gene matches: 10. The germline V gene has CDR1 MDHEN and CDR2 SYDVKM. CDR3 length equals 15 residues. The CDR3 region has the DNA TGTGCCAGCGGCCTCCGGGACAGGAGAAATCAGCCCCAGCATTTT. It is translated as CASGLRDRRNQPQHF.

The rearrangement uses TRBV5-4 and TRBJ1-4, with 7 bases lining up with TRBD1. J lost 8 bases, V lost 3 bases, and 7 bases had no gene match. Germline CDR1 and CDR2: SGHNT and YYREEE (reference sequence). There are 14 residues in the CDR3. The CDR3 is CASSYRGEIEKLFF. CDR3 DNA: TGTGCCAGCAGCTACAGGGGAGAAATAGAAAAACTGTTTTTT.

The chain combines TRBV7-9 with TRBJ1-2; unclear D gene. V dropped 1 base and J dropped 1 base, with 4 bases sitting between them. CDR1 is SEHNR, CDR2 FQNEAQ, per germline (reference sequence). The CDR3 runs 13 residues. CDR3 in DNA: TGTGCCAGCAGCTTAGACAGTAACTATGGCTACACCTTC. This translates into CASSLDSNYGYTF.